Many counts were recorded for the clone carrying this TCR beta chain. Described time point: newly diagnosed GD, antithyroid drugs for less than 3 months. Following extraction of RNA from PBMCs, that RNA was used to make the TCR library. The authors drew 8.5 to 9.5 milliliters of peripheral blood into EDTA tubes. The sample originates from a study of regulatory T cells in long-lasting Graves disease. V was cut by 0 bases and J by 1 base, with 7 bases left in between. The CDR3 loop spans 14 amino acids. Germline loops: CDR1 MNHEY, CDR2 SVGEGT. Combining iRepertoire HTBI primers with Arm-PCR of CDR3 regions, the authors built TCR beta libraries. TCRdb re-analysed the multiplex PCR reads in MiXCR, keeping a single row per CDR3 protein. The profile shows 420,000 or so distinct CDR3 sequences, about 17% of them singletons. The same data also went into a second study, on T cells in Graves' hyperthyroidism and ophthalmopathy. That paper adds: During a first-round RT-PCR of the TCR CDR3, the HTBI primer set was used. Prediction of ophthalmopathy progression came a median roughly 7.1 months pre-onset.

The sample was peripheral blood mononuclear cells (PBMCs), taken at new diagnosis, from a patient treated with antithyroid drugs. This chain links TRBV6-2 or TRBV6-3 with TRBJ2-7; no firm D call. The receptor was derived from a young woman with Graves disease. CDR3 region: CASSYSGASYEQYF. CDR3 sequence (DNA): TGTGCCAGCAGTTACTCCGGAGCATCCTACGAGCAGTACTTC.